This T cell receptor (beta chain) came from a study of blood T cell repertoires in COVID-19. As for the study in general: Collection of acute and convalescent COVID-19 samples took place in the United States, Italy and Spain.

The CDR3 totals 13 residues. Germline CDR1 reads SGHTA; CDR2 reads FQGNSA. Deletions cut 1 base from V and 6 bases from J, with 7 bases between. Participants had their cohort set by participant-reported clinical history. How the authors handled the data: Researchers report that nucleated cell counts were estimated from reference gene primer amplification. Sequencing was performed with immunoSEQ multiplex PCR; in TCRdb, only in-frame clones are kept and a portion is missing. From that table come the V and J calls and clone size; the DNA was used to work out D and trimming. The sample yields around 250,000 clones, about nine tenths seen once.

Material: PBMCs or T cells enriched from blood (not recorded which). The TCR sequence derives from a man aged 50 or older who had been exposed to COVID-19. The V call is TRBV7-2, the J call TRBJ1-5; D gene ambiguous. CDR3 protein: CASSLGVGQPQHF. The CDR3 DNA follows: TGTGCCAGCAGCTTAGGAGTTGGTCAGCCCCAGCATTTT.